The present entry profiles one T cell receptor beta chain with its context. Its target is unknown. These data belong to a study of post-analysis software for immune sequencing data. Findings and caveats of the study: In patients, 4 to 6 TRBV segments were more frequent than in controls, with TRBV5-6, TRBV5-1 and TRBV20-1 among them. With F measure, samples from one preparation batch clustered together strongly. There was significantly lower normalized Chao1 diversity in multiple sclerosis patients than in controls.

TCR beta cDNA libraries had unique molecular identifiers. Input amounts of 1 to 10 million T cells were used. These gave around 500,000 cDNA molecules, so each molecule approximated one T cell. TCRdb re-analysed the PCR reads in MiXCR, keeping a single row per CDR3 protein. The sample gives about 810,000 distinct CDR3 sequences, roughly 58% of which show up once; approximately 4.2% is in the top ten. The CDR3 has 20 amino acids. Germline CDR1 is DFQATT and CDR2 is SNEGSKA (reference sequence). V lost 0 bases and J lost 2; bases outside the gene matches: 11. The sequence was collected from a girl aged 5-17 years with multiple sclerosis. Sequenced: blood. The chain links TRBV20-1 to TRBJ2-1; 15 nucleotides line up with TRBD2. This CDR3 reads CSARDLSGLAGGPTYNEQFF. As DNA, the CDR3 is TGCAGTGCTAGAGATCTGTCCGGACTAGCGGGAGGGCCCACCTACAATGAGCAGTTCTTC.